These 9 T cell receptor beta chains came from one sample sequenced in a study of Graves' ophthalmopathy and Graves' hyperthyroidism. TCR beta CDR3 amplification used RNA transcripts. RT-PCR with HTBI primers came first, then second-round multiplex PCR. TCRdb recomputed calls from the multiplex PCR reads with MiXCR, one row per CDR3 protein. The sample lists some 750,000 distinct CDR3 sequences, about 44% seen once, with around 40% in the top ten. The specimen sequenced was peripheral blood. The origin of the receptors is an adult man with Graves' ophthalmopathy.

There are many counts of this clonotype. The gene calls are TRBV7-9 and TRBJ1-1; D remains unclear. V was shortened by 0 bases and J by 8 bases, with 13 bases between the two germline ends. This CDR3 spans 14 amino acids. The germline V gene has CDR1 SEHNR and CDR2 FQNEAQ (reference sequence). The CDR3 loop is CASSLAGTAGEAFF. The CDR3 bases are TGTGCCAGCAGCTTAGCAGGCACCGCCGGGGAAGCTTTCTTT.

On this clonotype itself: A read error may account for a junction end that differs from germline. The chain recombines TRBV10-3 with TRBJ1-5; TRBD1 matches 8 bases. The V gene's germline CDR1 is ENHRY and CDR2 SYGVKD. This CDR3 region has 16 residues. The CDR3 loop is CASSYSSDRGRQPQHF. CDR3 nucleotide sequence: TGTGCCAGCAGTTACTCGAGCGACAGGGGCAGACAGCCCCAGCATTTT.

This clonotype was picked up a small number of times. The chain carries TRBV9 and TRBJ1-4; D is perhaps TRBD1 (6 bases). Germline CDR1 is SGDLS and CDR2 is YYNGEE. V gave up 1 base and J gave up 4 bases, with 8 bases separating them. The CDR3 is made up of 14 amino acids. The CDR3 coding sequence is TGTGCCAGCAGCGTACAGGGGAATAATGAAAAACTGTTTTTT. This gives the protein CASSVQGNNEKLFF.

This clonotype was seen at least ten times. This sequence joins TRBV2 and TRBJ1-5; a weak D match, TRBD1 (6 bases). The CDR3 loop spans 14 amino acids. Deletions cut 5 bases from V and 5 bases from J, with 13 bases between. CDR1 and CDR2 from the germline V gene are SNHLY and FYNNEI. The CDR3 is CASSNREMDQPQHF. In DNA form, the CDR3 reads TGTGCCAGCAGTAACAGGGAGATGGATCAGCCCCAGCATTTT.

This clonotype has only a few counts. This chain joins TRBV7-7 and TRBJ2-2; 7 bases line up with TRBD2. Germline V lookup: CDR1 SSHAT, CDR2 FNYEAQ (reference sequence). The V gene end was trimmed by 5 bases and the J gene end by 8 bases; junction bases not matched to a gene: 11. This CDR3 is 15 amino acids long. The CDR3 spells CASSPLRRAGGELFF. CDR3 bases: TGTGCCAGCAGCCCCCTCCGCCGAGCGGGAGGGGAGCTGTTTTTT.

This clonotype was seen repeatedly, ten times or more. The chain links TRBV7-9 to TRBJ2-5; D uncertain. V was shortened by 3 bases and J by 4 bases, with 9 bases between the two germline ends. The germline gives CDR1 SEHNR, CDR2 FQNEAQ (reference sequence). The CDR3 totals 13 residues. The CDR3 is CASSFVPGETQYF. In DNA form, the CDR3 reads TGTGCCAGCAGCTTTGTTCCCGGAGAGACCCAGTACTTC.

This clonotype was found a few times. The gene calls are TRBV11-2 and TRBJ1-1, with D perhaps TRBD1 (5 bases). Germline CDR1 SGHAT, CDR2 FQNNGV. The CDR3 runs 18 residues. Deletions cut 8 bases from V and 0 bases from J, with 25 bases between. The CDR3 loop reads CASRTGTAVLWMNTEAFF. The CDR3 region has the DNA TGTGCCAGCCGTACCGGGACCGCAGTTTTATGGATGAACACTGAAGCTTTCTTT.

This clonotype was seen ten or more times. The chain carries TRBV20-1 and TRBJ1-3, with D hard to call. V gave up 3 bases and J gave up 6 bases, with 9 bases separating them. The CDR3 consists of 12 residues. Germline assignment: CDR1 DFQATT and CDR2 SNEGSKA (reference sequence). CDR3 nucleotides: TGCAGTGCTAGCCCTGCTGAAAACACCATATATTTT. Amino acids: CSASPAENTIYF.

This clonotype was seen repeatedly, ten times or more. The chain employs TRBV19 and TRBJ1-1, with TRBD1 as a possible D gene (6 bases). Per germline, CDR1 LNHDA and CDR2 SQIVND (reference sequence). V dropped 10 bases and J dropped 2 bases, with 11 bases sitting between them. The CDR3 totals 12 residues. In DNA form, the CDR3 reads TGTGCCACCCGCAGGGGAAACACTGAAGCTTTCTTT. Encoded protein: CATRRGNTEAFF.